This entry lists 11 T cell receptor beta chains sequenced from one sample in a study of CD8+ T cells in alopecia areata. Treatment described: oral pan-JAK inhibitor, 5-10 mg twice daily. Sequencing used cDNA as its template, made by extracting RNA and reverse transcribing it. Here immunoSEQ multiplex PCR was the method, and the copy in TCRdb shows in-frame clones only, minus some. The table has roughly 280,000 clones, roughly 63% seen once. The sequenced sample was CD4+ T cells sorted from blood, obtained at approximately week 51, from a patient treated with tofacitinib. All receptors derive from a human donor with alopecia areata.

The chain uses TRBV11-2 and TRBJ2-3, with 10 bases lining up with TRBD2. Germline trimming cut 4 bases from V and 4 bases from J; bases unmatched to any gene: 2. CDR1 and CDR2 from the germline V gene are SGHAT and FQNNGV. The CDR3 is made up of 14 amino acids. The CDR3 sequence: CASSSGTSADTQYF. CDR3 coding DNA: TGTGCCAGCAGCTCAGGGACTAGCGCAGATACGCAGTATTTT.

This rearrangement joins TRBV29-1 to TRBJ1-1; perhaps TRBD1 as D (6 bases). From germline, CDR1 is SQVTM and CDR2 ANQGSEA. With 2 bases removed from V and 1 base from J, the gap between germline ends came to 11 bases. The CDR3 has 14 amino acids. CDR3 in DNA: TGCAGCGTTGAACTGCTGGACAGGAACACTGAAGCTTTCTTT. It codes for CSVELLDRNTEAFF.

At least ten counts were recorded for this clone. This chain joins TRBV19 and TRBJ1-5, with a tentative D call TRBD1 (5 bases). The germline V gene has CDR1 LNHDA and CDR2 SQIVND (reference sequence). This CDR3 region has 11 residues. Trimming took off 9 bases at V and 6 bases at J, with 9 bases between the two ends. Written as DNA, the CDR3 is TGTGCCAGCGGGACTGGTCAGCCCCAGCATTTT. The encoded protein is CASGTGQPQHF.

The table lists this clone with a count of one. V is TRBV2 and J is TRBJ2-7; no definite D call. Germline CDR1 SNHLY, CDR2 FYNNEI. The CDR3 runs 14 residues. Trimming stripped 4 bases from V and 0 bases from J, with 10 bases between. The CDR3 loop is CASSVGRFSYEQYF. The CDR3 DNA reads TGTGCCAGCAGTGTGGGCAGATTCTCCTACGAGCAGTACTTC.

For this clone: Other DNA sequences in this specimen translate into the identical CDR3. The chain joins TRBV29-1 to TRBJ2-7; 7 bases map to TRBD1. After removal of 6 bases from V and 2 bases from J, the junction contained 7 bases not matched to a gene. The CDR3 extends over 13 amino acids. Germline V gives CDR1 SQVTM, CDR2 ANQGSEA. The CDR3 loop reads CSVSRDSPYEQYF. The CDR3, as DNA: TGCAGCGTGTCTCGGGACAGTCCCTACGAGCAGTACTTC.

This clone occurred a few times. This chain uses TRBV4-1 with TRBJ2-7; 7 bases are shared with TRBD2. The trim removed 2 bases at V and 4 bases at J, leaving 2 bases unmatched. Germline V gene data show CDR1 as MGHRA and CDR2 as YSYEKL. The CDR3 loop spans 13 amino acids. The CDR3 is CASSQRGGYEQYF. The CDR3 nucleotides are TGCGCCAGCAGCCAACGCGGGGGTTACGAGCAGTACTTC.

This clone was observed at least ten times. The CDR3 coding sequence is TGCAGCCTCGGGGGGAGAGTTAAAAATGAGCAGTTCTTC. Amino acids: CSLGGRVKNEQFF. V and J are TRBV29-1 and TRBJ2-1, with 7 bases fitting TRBD2. The ends lost 8 bases at V and 7 bases at J; junction bases unmatched: 11. CDR3 length equals 13 residues. Germline loops: CDR1 SQVTM, CDR2 ANQGSEA.

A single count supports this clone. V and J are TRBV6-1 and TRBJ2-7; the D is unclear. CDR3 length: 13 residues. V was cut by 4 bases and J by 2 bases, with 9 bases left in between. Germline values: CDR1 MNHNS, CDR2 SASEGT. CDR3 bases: TGTGCCAGCAGTGGCAGCCTTCCCTACGAGCAGTACTTC. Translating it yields CASSGSLPYEQYF.

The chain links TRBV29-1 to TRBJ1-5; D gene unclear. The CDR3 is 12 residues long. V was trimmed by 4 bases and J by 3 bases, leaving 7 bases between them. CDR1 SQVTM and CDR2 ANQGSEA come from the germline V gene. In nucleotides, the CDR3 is TGCAGCGTTGCTGGGGTCAATCAGCCCCAGCATTTT. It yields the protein CSVAGVNQPQHF. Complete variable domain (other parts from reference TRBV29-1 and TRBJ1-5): SAVISQKPSRDICQRGTSLTIQCQVDSQVTMMFWYRQQPGQSLTLIATANQGSEATYESGFVIDKFPISRPNLTFSTLTVSNMSPEDSSIYLCSVAGVNQPQHFGDGTRLSIL.

CDR3 nucleotides: TGTGCCACCCGAGCGGGGGACTACGAGCAGTACTTC. Its translation: CATRAGDYEQYF. V and J are TRBV10-3 and TRBJ2-7, with 8 nucleotides matching TRBD2. The V gene end was trimmed by 10 bases and the J gene end by 3 bases; junction bases not matched to a gene: 5. The CDR3 length is 12 residues. The germline V gene encodes CDR1 ENHRY and CDR2 SYGVKD.

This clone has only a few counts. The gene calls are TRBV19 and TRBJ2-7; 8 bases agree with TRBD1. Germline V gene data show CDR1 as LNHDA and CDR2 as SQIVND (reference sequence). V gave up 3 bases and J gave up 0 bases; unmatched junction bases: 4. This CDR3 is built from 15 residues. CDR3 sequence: CASSIDRGLSYEQYF. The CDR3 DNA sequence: TGTGCCAGTAGTATTGACAGGGGCCTCTCCTACGAGCAGTACTTC. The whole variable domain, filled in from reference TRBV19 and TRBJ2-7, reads DGGITQSPKYLFRKEGQNVTLSCEQNLNHDAMYWYRQDPGQGLRLIYYSQIVNDFQKGDIAEGYSVSREKKESFPLTVTSAQKNPTAFYLCASSIDRGLSYEQYFGPGTRLTVT.